The source of this TCR beta chain is a study of blood T cell repertoires in COVID-19. Study-wide background: COVID-19 samples from acute and convalescent phases originated in the United States, Italy and Spain.

This CDR3 is built from 14 residues. CDR1 and CDR2 from the germline V gene are MNHEY and SMNVEV (reference sequence). V gave up 6 bases and J gave up 2 bases, with 14 bases separating them. Original methodology: Reference gene primers were amplified, and this amplification served to estimate nucleated cell counts. Method: immunoSEQ multiplex PCR; TCRdb's copy keeps in-frame clones and lacks some. The V and J calls and clone size were taken over from that table, and D and trimming were inferred from the DNA. This table holds about 370,000 clones, roughly 90% found once. The chain recombines TRBV27 with TRBJ2-7; D gene uncertain. The source material was peripheral blood. The receptor was derived from a woman in her 30s with COVID-19, enrolled during active disease. In DNA form, the CDR3 reads TGTGCCAGCAGCTTCGGTTCCTCTCCCTACGAGCAGTACTTC. This encodes CASSFGSSPYEQYF.